Listed here is a single T cell receptor beta chain. Its antigen remains unidentified. Within the sample, other DNA sequences also encode this same CDR3. This sample is part of a study of cytomegalovirus exposure and HLA in healthy donors. The study, taken as a whole, reports: Relative to the approximately 660-donor mean, N-insertions were reportedly fewer in an Asian-associated ancestry cluster in a later analysis. A cluster of highly shared sequence variants was likely a sequencing artifact. Association of a missense DCLRE1C variant with TCR beta V- and J-gene trimming was reported in a later analysis.

The V and J ends lost 5 bases and 2 bases respectively, with 13 bases between them. CDR1 and CDR2 (germline): SGHTA, FQGNSA. The CDR3 covers 15 residues. Each of the donors was a healthy bone marrow donor. It was with 60 Vbeta and 13 Jbeta primers that the PCR ran. Some clones are missing from TCRdb's copy, which holds only in-frame ones; the method was immunoSEQ multiplex PCR. The sample has under 200,000 clones; about three quarters are singletons. This rearrangement joins TRBV7-2 to TRBJ2-4; the D gene is possibly TRBD1 (6 bases). Input material: PBMCs. The clonotype originates from a woman between 40 and 50 years old in good health and CMV-seropositive. CDR3 residues: CASSGTRGSKNIQYF. CDR3 bases: TGTGCCAGCAGCGGCACCAGGGGCTCCAAAAACATTCAGTACTTC.